This TCR beta chain was sequenced in a study of cytomegalovirus exposure and HLA in healthy donors. Germline values: CDR1 SGDLS, CDR2 YYNGEE. Deletions cut 1 base from V and 0 bases from J, with 11 bases between. This CDR3 comprises 15 residues. On this clone itself: This sample also contains other DNA sequences that code for the same CDR3.

Vbeta (60) and Jbeta (13) primers were used in the PCR. Data came from immunoSEQ multiplex PCR; TCRdb stores just in-frame clones and leaves some out. Of 150,000 to 200,000 clones listed, roughly 68% were seen once; the top ten hold roughly 1.9%. The sequenced sample was PBMCs. The gene calls are TRBV9 and TRBJ2-7; D is possibly TRBD1 (5 bases). This TCR was recovered from a woman aged 25 to 39 in good health and CMV-seronegative. CDR3 loop: CASSVRGDSSYEQYF. The CDR3 DNA reads as TGTGCCAGCAGCGTACGCGGCGACAGCTCCTACGAGCAGTACTTC.